This T cell receptor beta chain was captured in a study of T-cell memory formation after mild COVID-19. About the research overall: TCR clusters were mostly confined to one donor each.

TCRdb processed the 5' RACE reads anew with MiXCR; each CDR3 protein has one entry. This repertoire shows around 300,000 distinct CDR3 sequences, 12% to 15% found once; its top ten account for about a fifth. CDR3 length: 14 residues. Germline lookup yields CDR1 SNHLY and CDR2 FYNNEI. Trimming shortened V by 4 bases and J by 2 bases, and 9 bases separated the two germline ends. Findings of the study overall: A second wave of clones peaked on day 37, and their SARS-CoV-2 specificity went unconfirmed. Some clones that responded turned up in pre-infection memory, which suggests that cross-reactive memory joined in.

On this clonotype: Its antigen is still unknown.

This TCR came from a man aged 18 to 35 who had mild COVID-19 (a few samples of this study predate the infection). Cell type and time point are not known. The chain uses TRBV2 and TRBJ1-5; perhaps TRBD1 as D (5 bases). Sequencing was done on a sample of PBMCs or a T cell subset sorted from them (not recorded which). The CDR3 nucleotides read TGTGCCAGCAGTGGCCCGGGGGGCAATCAGCCCCAGCATTTT. It specifies CASSGPGGNQPQHF. Complete variable domain (other parts from reference TRBV2 and TRBJ1-5): EPEVTQTPSHQVTQMGQEVILRCVPISNHLYFYWYRQILGQKVEFLVSFYNNEISEKSEIFDDQFSVERPDGSNFTLKIRSTKLEDSAMYFCASSGPGGNQPQHFGDGTRLSIL.